This TCR beta chain emerged from a study of cytomegalovirus exposure and HLA in healthy donors. Study as a whole: Researchers previously reported finding some 110 million unique TCR beta sequences from roughly 170 million T cells. Study results and limitations: A list of around 150 TCR beta chains associated with cytomegalovirus was given. When a later analysis compared HLA-associated TCR beta chains with equally common others, the HLA-associated chains turned out to be more clonally expanded and to have lower generation probabilities.

The PCR contained 60 Vbeta and 13 Jbeta primers. The data were produced by immunoSEQ multiplex PCR, yet TCRdb's version contains in-frame clones alone and is incomplete. The sample contains about 150,000 clones, 70% to 80% of which appear only once. On this clone: Its antigen remains unidentified.

V gave up 0 bases and J gave up 0 bases; unmatched junction bases: 1. This CDR3 spans 16 amino acids. Germline values: CDR1 MNHEY, CDR2 SVGAGI. The TCR comes from a woman in her 40s in good health and CMV-seronegative. The chain recombines TRBV6-5 with TRBJ2-7; 11 nucleotides agree with TRBD1. Material: PBMCs. The CDR3 DNA follows: TGTGCCAGCAGTTACTCGGGGACAGGGGGCTCCTACGAGCAGTACTTC. Its protein product is CASSYSGTGGSYEQYF.